A single sample gave rise to the 7 T cell receptor beta chains below, sequenced in a study (dated by TCRdb to 2013 to 2016). The library came from 5' RACE. Sequencing was performed on an Illumina MiSeq. TCRdb trimmed the raw reads at Q25, called clones with MiXCR and kept productive beta chains. One record per CDR3 amino acid sequence lists the most common genes and DNA. The sample includes approximately 30,000 distinct CDR3 sequences, with around 22% observed a single time. The ten largest clones capture about 4.3% of the sample. Specimen: memory CD4+ T cells sorted from blood. The intended sense of this specimen's cell subset or site label: memory CD4+ T cells, CD4+CD45RO+CD25-. These receptors all come from a female donor with breast cancer.

This clonotype was seen only once. This clone may be a read error of a much larger clone one base away. The chain carries TRBV21-1 and TRBJ1-5; the D call in the table, TRBD1, was not verified against the DNA. TRBV21-1 constitutes a pseudogene. The CDR3 loop spans 15 amino acids. CDR3 coding DNA: TGTGCCGGCAGCCGGGACAGGGGTTCCCATCAGCCCCAGCATTTT. Translated, it gives CAGSRDRGSHQPQHF.

This clonotype appeared many times. The J gene is TRBJ1-1, the V gene TRBV4-2; a weak D match, TRBD1 (6 bases). V lost 5 bases and J lost 4, with 14 bases in between. Germline V gene lookup returns CDR1 LGHNA and CDR2 YNFKEQ. This CDR3 is built from 14 residues. CDR3 bases: TGTGCCAGCAGCTATCTGACAGGAGGCACTGAAGCTTTCTTT. Its protein product is CASSYLTGGTEAFF.

This clonotype turned up a few times. The chain carries TRBV3-1 and TRBJ2-5; TRBD2 aligns across 8 bases. The CDR3 is 13 residues long. Unmatched junction bases numbered 4, after V lost 5 bases and J lost 5 bases. Germline V CDR1 and CDR2: LGHDT, YNNKEL (reference sequence). The CDR3: CASSYREGETQYF. The CDR3 DNA sequence: TGTGCCAGCAGCTACCGGGAGGGTGAGACCCAGTACTTC.

This chain uses TRBV3-1 with TRBJ2-5, with D perhaps being TRBD1 or TRBD2 (5 bases each). Looked up from germline, CDR1 is LGHDT and CDR2 is YNNKEL (reference sequence). V was pared by 1 base and J by 5 bases, with 14 bases between. CDR3 length equals 15 residues. DNA of the CDR3: TGTGCCAGCAGCCAAGGGGGGTCCCGCTCGGAGACCCAGTACTTC. It yields the protein CASSQGGSRSETQYF.

This clonotype was seen ten or more times. V gene TRBV24-1 combines with J gene TRBJ2-6; D is ambiguous. Trimming removed 6 bases at V and 3 bases at J, with 11 bases between. Germline V gene lookup returns CDR1 KGHDR and CDR2 SFDVKD. CDR3 length equals 15 residues. CDR3 loop: CATSSVGFGANVLTF. As DNA, the CDR3 is TGTGCCACCAGTAGTGTAGGTTTTGGGGCCAACGTCCTGACTTTC.

V is TRBV12-5 and J is TRBJ2-1; D may match TRBD1 or TRBD2 (5 bases each). V lost 1 base and J 6 bases, leaving 10 bases between the germline ends. There are 14 residues in the CDR3. The germline V gene encodes CDR1 LGHNT and CDR2 FRNRAP. Written as DNA, the CDR3 is TGTGCTAGTGGTTTGGGGCCAGGGAGCAATGAGCAGTTCTTC. Translated, it gives CASGLGPGSNEQFF.

V gene TRBV20-1 combines with J gene TRBJ2-7; 8 bases are a match to TRBD1. V lost 5 bases to trimming and J lost 3 bases; unmatched junction nucleotides: 9. This CDR3 contains 14 residues. Germline lookup yields CDR1 DFQATT and CDR2 SNEGSKA (reference sequence). In DNA form, the CDR3 reads TGCAGTGCTGGGGCTGGGACAGGACACTACGAGCAGTACTTC. It codes for CSAGAGTGHYEQYF.